These 4 T cell receptor beta chains originate from one sample sequenced in a study of shared clonotypes between healthy human individuals. The naive CD8 subset, CD45RO-negative cells positively selected for CCR7, excluded terminally differentiated effector memory CD45RA+ cells. Sequenced by immunoSEQ multiplex PCR; TCRdb stores in-frame clones only, minus some. The sample consists of about 1,900,000 clones, about 95% of them appearing once. The sequencing input was naive CD8+ T cells sorted from blood. The receptors were gathered from a man between 18 and 29 years old in good health.

Regarding this clone: Other DNA sequences in this specimen translate into the identical CDR3. The J gene is TRBJ1-1, the V gene TRBV29-1; D is unresolved. Deletions cut 4 bases from V and 3 bases from J, with 6 bases between. The CDR3 consists of 11 residues. The V gene's germline CDR1 is SQVTM and CDR2 ANQGSEA. The DNA of the CDR3 is TGCAGCGTTGGTGGGGACACTGAAGCTTTCTTT. As protein: CSVGGDTEAFF.

V is TRBV9 and J is TRBJ1-1; D perhaps matches TRBD1 (6 bases). CDR1 and CDR2 from the germline V gene are SGDLS and YYNGEE. Trimming pared 4 bases from V and 0 bases from J, leaving 19 bases between. This CDR3 region has 17 residues. CDR3 coding DNA: TGTGCCAGCAGCACTCACCAACCGGGACACCTGAACACTGAAGCTTTCTTT. It is translated as CASSTHQPGHLNTEAFF.

Concerning this clone itself: The same CDR3 also results from other DNA sequences found in this sample. The chain has TRBV6-5 and TRBJ2-7; 9 bases match TRBD2. The length of the CDR3 is 15 residues. The V and J ends lost 2 bases and 4 bases, in that order; junction bases with no gene match: 6. Germline values: CDR1 MNHEY, CDR2 SVGAGI. The chain's CDR3 is CASSYGTSPSYEQYF. The CDR3 DNA reads as TGTGCCAGCAGTTACGGGACTAGCCCCTCTTACGAGCAGTACTTC.

The V gene is TRBV4-1, the J gene TRBJ2-7; D possibly corresponds to TRBD2 (7 bases). This CDR3 region has 15 residues. Trimming removed 1 base from V and 1 base from J, with 11 bases in between. Germline assignment: CDR1 MGHRA and CDR2 YSYEKL. CDR3 sequence (DNA): TGCGCCAGCAGCCAAGTACAGGGAGGGTCCTACGAGCAGTACTTC. Its protein product is CASSQVQGGSYEQYF.